A single sample gave rise to the 32 T cell receptor beta chains below, sequenced in a study of cytomegalovirus exposure and HLA in healthy donors. The table came from immunoSEQ multiplex PCR; TCRdb's copy has only in-frame clones and leaves some out. The sample lists 150,000 or so clones, roughly 89% occurring once. Sequencing was carried out using PBMCs. The receptors originated from a woman in her late teens or twenties in good health and CMV-seronegative.

The rearrangement uses TRBV9 and TRBJ2-3, with 8 bases fitting TRBD2. This CDR3 spans 15 amino acids. Germline values: CDR1 SGDLS, CDR2 YYNGEE. V lost 0 bases, J lost 4 bases, and 4 bases stayed unmatched. The CDR3 nucleotides read TGTGCCAGCAGCGTAGGAACGGGGGGGTCAGATACGCAGTATTTT. The encoded protein is CASSVGTGGSDTQYF.

The chain combines TRBV2 with TRBJ2-3, with TRBD2 as a possible D gene (6 bases). CDR3 length: 14 residues. From germline, CDR1 is SNHLY and CDR2 FYNNEI. V shed 9 bases and J shed 3 bases, with 16 bases lying between them. The CDR3 region is CARGGEGVTDTQYF. The CDR3 DNA sequence: TGTGCCAGGGGAGGAGAGGGTGTGACAGATACGCAGTATTTT.

The CDR3 coding sequence is TGCGCCAGCAGCTTGGTAGCGGACTATGGCTACACCTTC. Protein: CASSLVADYGYTF. The rearrangement uses TRBV5-1 and TRBJ1-2; D is uncertain. Germline-derived CDR1 and CDR2 are SGHRS and YFSETQ. The length of the CDR3 is 13 residues. The ends were cut back, 0 bases at V and 3 bases at J, with 6 bases in the middle.

The J gene is TRBJ2-7, the V gene TRBV6-6, with 9 bases lining up with TRBD2. After removal of 6 bases from V and 4 bases from J, the junction contained 4 bases not matched to a gene. Germline V gene lookup returns CDR1 MNHNY and CDR2 SVGAGI (reference sequence). The CDR3 is 13 residues long. The CDR3 here is CASSFSGGYEQYF. Here the CDR3 DNA reads TGTGCCAGCAGCTTTAGCGGGGGTTACGAGCAGTACTTC.

This clone has a single count. The chain joins TRBV5-6 to TRBJ2-2, with TRBD2 matching 8 bases. Germline loops: CDR1 SGHDT, CDR2 YYEEEE. The junction had 13 bases not matched to a gene; V was cut back by 1 base and J by 5 bases. The CDR3 spans 18 residues. The CDR3 DNA sequence: TGTGCCAGCAGCTTGTCTCGTTCACGGCGGGGGGCTACCGGGGAGCTGTTTTTT. Protein: CASSLSRSRRGATGELFF.

The chain has TRBV11-2 and TRBJ1-1; possibly TRBD1 for D (5 bases). The V and J ends lost 4 bases and 3 bases respectively, with 15 bases between them. Germline values: CDR1 SGHAT, CDR2 FQNNGV. This CDR3 spans 15 amino acids. CDR3 coding DNA: TGTGCCAGCAGCTCCGACAGTCTAGGGTACACTGAAGCTTTCTTT. It yields the protein CASSSDSLGYTEAFF.

The chain is built from TRBV5-1 and TRBJ1-4; D is undetermined. V was clipped by 2 bases and J by 4 bases, with 6 bases between them. Germline values: CDR1 SGHRS, CDR2 YFSETQ. This CDR3 is built from 13 residues. This chain's CDR3 is CASSLQSNEKLFF. The CDR3 nucleotides are TGCGCCAGCAGCTTACAGAGTAATGAAAAACTGTTTTTT.

This clone turned up a few times. The V and J genes are TRBV6-1 and TRBJ2-7, with TRBD1 matching over 12 bases. The CDR3 has 16 residues. CDR1 is MNHNS, CDR2 SASEGT, per germline. V shed 3 bases, J shed 5 bases, and the junction held 8 bases outside the gene matches. The CDR3 DNA reads as TGTGCCAGCAGTGATCCACCGGGACAGGGGGCCGACGAGCAGTACTTC. It encodes CASSDPPGQGADEQYF.

J is TRBJ1-3 and V is TRBV9, with D hard to call. Trimming cost V 0 bases and J 0 bases, with 13 bases left between them. From germline, CDR1 is SGDLS and CDR2 YYNGEE. The CDR3 has 17 amino acids. The CDR3 DNA reads TGTGCCAGCAGCGTAGGTATCAATCGGGGCTCTGGAAACACCATATATTTT. This sequence encodes CASSVGINRGSGNTIYF.

The genes are TRBV5-1 and TRBJ1-5; TRBD1 aligns across 7 bases. Germline CDR1 reads SGHRS; CDR2 reads YFSETQ. This CDR3 region has 15 residues. J gave up 5 bases and V 2 bases, and 7 bases lay outside the gene matches. CDR3 DNA sequence: TGCGCCAGCAGCTTCGGAGACAGGGACGATCAGCCCCAGCATTTT. Translated, it gives CASSFGDRDDQPQHF.

The rearrangement uses TRBV9 and TRBJ1-2; D is undetermined. V was shortened by 0 bases and J by 4 bases, with 13 bases between the two germline ends. The CDR3 is 15 amino acids. Germline CDR1 SGDLS, CDR2 YYNGEE. CDR3 in amino acids: CASSVGETAGYGYTF. The CDR3 region has the DNA TGTGCCAGCAGCGTAGGAGAAACCGCGGGCTATGGCTACACCTTC.

V usage is TRBV5-4 and J usage is TRBJ1-6, with 8 nucleotides matching TRBD1. The germline gives CDR1 SGHNT, CDR2 YYREEE (reference sequence). V trimming: 4 bases; J trimming: 6 bases; junction bases outside the gene matches: 6. The CDR3 is 15 amino acids. The CDR3 nucleotides are TGTGCCAGCAGCATGACAGGGGTTCGTAATTCACCCCTCCACTTT. It is translated as CASSMTGVRNSPLHF.

The CDR3 DNA sequence: TGTGCCAGCAGCCAGGCGTATAGCGGGGGTGGCCAAGAGACCCAGTACTTC. This gives the protein CASSQAYSGGGQETQYF. The chain links TRBV4-2 to TRBJ2-5, with 9 bases identical to TRBD2. This CDR3 spans 17 amino acids. Unmatched junction bases numbered 9, after V lost 3 bases and J lost 1 base. Germline assignment: CDR1 LGHNA and CDR2 YNFKEQ.

The chain joins TRBV7-9 to TRBJ1-4; TRBD1 matches 8 bases. This CDR3 has 16 residues. The junction had 12 bases not matched to a gene; V was cut back by 4 bases and J by 8 bases. From germline, CDR1 is SEHNR and CDR2 FQNEAQ (reference sequence). The DNA of the CDR3 is TGTGCCAGCAGCTCCCTGACAGGGGTCGATGGGGAAAAACTGTTTTTT. This codes for CASSSLTGVDGEKLFF.

The chain recombines TRBV6-1 with TRBJ2-1; D possibly corresponds to TRBD2 (6 bases). Per the germline V gene, CDR1 is MNHNS and CDR2 is SASEGT. V was clipped by 7 bases and J by 12 bases, with 22 bases between them. The CDR3 has 14 amino acids. The CDR3 nucleotides are TGTGCCAGCACCTACTGGCGAGGGGCCGGGGGGCAGTTCTTC. Its translation: CASTYWRGAGGQFF.

The V and J genes are TRBV9 and TRBJ1-3, with 7 bases matching TRBD1. Unmatched junction bases numbered 7, after V lost 3 bases and J lost 4 bases. The CDR3 loop spans 15 amino acids. The germline gives CDR1 SGDLS, CDR2 YYNGEE. Here the CDR3 DNA reads TGTGCCAGCAGCGGATGGGGGACAGAAGGAAACACCATATATTTT. Its translation: CASSGWGTEGNTIYF.

The chain carries TRBV18 and TRBJ2-3; no definite D call. Germline CDR1 is KGHSH and CDR2 is LQKENI. The V gene lost 2 bases and the J gene lost 2 bases, with 8 bases spanning the gap. This CDR3 has 14 residues. Here the CDR3 reads CASSPAVYTDTQYF. The CDR3 coding sequence is TGTGCCAGCTCACCAGCGGTCTACACAGATACGCAGTATTTT.

The chain links TRBV7-6 to TRBJ1-5; tentatively, D is TRBD1 (6 bases). Germline loops: CDR1 SGHVS, CDR2 FNYEAQ. This CDR3 contains 14 residues. Trimming left V 1 base short and J 4 bases short, with 8 bases between. The CDR3 protein is CASSLGTANQPQHF. The CDR3 DNA is TGTGCCAGCAGCTTAGGGACAGCTAATCAGCCCCAGCATTTT.

The V and J genes are TRBV7-9 and TRBJ2-7; D is possibly TRBD2 (5 bases). Germline V CDR1 and CDR2: SEHNR, FQNEAQ (reference sequence). This CDR3 is 17 amino acids long. Trimming left V 5 bases short and J 3 bases short, with 23 bases between. In nucleotides, the CDR3 is TGTGCCAGCAGCCAAACTAGAACTCTAAGCACTAACTACGAGCAGTACTTC. The encoded protein is CASSQTRTLSTNYEQYF.

This rearrangement joins TRBV5-1 to TRBJ2-3; 8 positions match TRBD2. The CDR3 totals 16 residues. With 7 bases clipped from V and 6 bases from J, the junction kept 16 bases outside the gene matches. Germline loops: CDR1 SGHRS, CDR2 YFSETQ. The CDR3 loop is CASSRLGRGGRDTQYF. The CDR3 DNA follows: TGCGCCAGCTCACGACTGGGTCGGGGGGGCAGGGATACGCAGTATTTT.

The rearrangement uses TRBV4-2 and TRBJ2-1; 9 bases align to TRBD2. Germline V gives CDR1 LGHNA, CDR2 YNFKEQ. V was pared by 4 bases and J by 3 bases, with 10 bases of the junction left unmatched. The CDR3 has 17 amino acids. CDR3 DNA sequence: TGTGCCAGCAGCCCGAGGGGGGCTAGCGGGGACTACAATGAGCAGTTCTTC. This sequence encodes CASSPRGASGDYNEQFF.

The rearrangement uses TRBV28 and TRBJ1-2; D is undetermined. V gave up 3 bases and J gave up 6 bases, with 14 bases separating them. In germline, CDR1 is MDHEN, CDR2 SYDVKM. There are 14 residues in the CDR3. The CDR3 loop reads CASSLAPGSNGYTF. In nucleotides, the CDR3 is TGTGCCAGCAGTTTGGCCCCGGGTTCAAATGGCTACACCTTC.

The chain links TRBV10-3 to TRBJ2-7; 10 bases map to TRBD2. The CDR3 runs 14 residues. Germline CDR1 ENHRY, CDR2 SYGVKD. J gave up 3 bases and V 8 bases, and 7 bases lay outside the gene matches. Here the CDR3 DNA reads TGTGCCATCCGGAGGGGGACTAGCGTCTACGAGCAGTACTTC. Protein product: CAIRRGTSVYEQYF.

The chain's CDR3 is CASRRGQGNGYTF. In nucleotides, the CDR3 is TGTGCCAGTAGGCGGGGACAGGGAAATGGCTACACCTTC. The rearrangement joins TRBV19 to TRBJ1-2; 9 nucleotides match TRBD1. This CDR3 is 13 amino acids long. Germline V gene lookup returns CDR1 LNHDA and CDR2 SQIVND (reference sequence). The ends lost 6 bases at V and 6 bases at J; junction bases unmatched: 5.

The rearrangement joins TRBV30 to TRBJ1-4; D is undetermined. The CDR3 covers 15 residues. Germline V gene lookup returns CDR1 GTSNPN and CDR2 SVGIG (reference sequence). V lost 2 bases, J lost 0 bases, and 10 bases lay in between. The CDR3: CAWSQDGATNEKLFF. The CDR3 region has the DNA TGTGCCTGGAGTCAGGACGGGGCAACTAATGAAAAACTGTTTTTT.

The genes are TRBV5-1 and TRBJ2-5; 7 bases are shared with TRBD1. J gave up 4 bases and V 3 bases, and 9 bases lay outside the gene matches. The CDR3 covers 15 residues. CDR1 and CDR2 (germline): SGHRS, YFSETQ. The CDR3 reads CASSSRDSRPETQYF. DNA of the CDR3: TGCGCCAGCAGCTCGAGGGACAGCCGCCCAGAGACCCAGTACTTC.

This sequence joins TRBV7-6 and TRBJ1-5; no firm D call. The CDR3 totals 15 residues. Germline-derived CDR1 and CDR2 are SGHVS and FNYEAQ. Trimming took 2 bases from V and 4 from J, leaving 12 bases between them. The CDR3 reads CASSLLLGENQPQHF. In DNA form, the CDR3 reads TGTGCCAGCAGCTTACTTCTCGGGGAGAATCAGCCCCAGCATTTT. Drawing the rest from reference TRBV7-6 and TRBJ1-5, the complete variable domain is GAGVSQSPRYKVTKRGQDVALRCDPISGHVSLYWYRQALGQGPEFLTYFNYEAQQDKSGLPNDRFSAERPEGSISTLTIQRTEQRDSAMYRCASSLLLGENQPQHFGDGTRLSIL.

This clone has a handful of counts. The DNA for the CDR3 is TGCGCCAGCAGCCAAGAACGACCTCAGGGGTCCCATCAGCCCCAGCATTTT. Translated: CASSQERPQGSHQPQHF. The chain recombines TRBV4-1 with TRBJ1-5, with a weak D call TRBD1 (6 bases). Germline CDR1 reads MGHRA; CDR2 reads YSYEKL. Trimming took 0 bases from V and 5 from J, leaving 17 bases between them. This CDR3 has 17 residues.

This chain links TRBV6-5 with TRBJ1-1; 12 nucleotides line up with TRBD1. The V segment lost 5 bases and the J segment 10 bases; nucleotides outside the gene matches: 2. Germline-derived CDR1 and CDR2 are MNHEY and SVGAGI. CDR3 length equals 12 residues. CDR3 nucleotides: TGTGCCAGCAGTAGGGGACAGGGGGCAGCTTTCTTT. Translated: CASSRGQGAAFF.

The rearrangement joins TRBV7-3 to TRBJ2-1; no definite D call. The V gene lost 5 bases and the J gene lost 2 bases, with 16 bases spanning the gap. The CDR3 has 16 amino acids. Germline values: CDR1 SGHTA, CDR2 FQGTGA. For the CDR3, the DNA is TGTGCCAGCAGCCCCACCCCTAGTGTACCCTACAATGAGCAGTTCTTC. Translating it yields CASSPTPSVPYNEQFF. Filled out from reference TRBV7-3 and TRBJ2-1, the complete variable domain reads GAGVSQTPSNKVTEKGKYVELRCDPISGHTALYWYRQSLGQGPEFLIYFQGTGAADDSGLPNDRFFAVRPEGSVSTLKIQRTERGDSAVYLCASSPTPSVPYNEQFFGPGTRLTVL.

CDR3 DNA sequence: TGTGCCAGCAGCTTAGGCCTAGCGGGGGTGAATTACGAGCAGTACTTC. Amino acid sequence: CASSLGLAGVNYEQYF. V usage is TRBV7-2 and J usage is TRBJ2-7; 10 bases are a match to TRBD2. Germline-derived CDR1 and CDR2 are SGHTA and FQGNSA. CDR3 size: 16 residues. The junction had 7 bases not matched to a gene; V was cut back by 1 base and J by 4 bases.

Written as DNA, the CDR3 is TGTGCCAGCAGTTCGGGTGGCGGGGGTCACTGGGACGGCTACACCTTC. Its protein is CASSSGGGGHWDGYTF. The V call is TRBV28, the J call TRBJ1-2, with a possible D match to TRBD1 (5 bases). The CDR3 consists of 16 residues. Germline V gives CDR1 MDHEN, CDR2 SYDVKM. Deletions cut 4 bases from V and 8 bases from J, with 23 bases between.